The T cell receptor (beta chain) under discussion was sequenced for a study of cytomegalovirus exposure and HLA in healthy donors. Whole-study findings and limits: The authors later linked a missense DCLRE1C variant to TCR beta V- and J-gene trimming.

For this clone: Its cognate antigen is unknown.

Researchers ran the PCR with 60 Vbeta and 13 Jbeta primers. Here immunoSEQ multiplex PCR was the method, and the copy in TCRdb shows in-frame clones only, minus some. This table holds 150,000 to 200,000 clones, 77% found once. The sequenced sample was PBMCs. The clonotype comes from a woman younger than 45 in good health and CMV-seronegative.

The CDR3 region is CASSFDGQYNEKLFF. CDR3 in DNA: TGTGCCAGCAGCTTTGACGGACAGTATAATGAAAAACTGTTTTTT. The rearrangement joins TRBV5-4 to TRBJ1-4; D may be TRBD1 (6 bases). V was trimmed by 2 bases and J by 4 bases, leaving 12 bases between them. The CDR3 is 15 residues long. Germline V gives CDR1 SGHNT, CDR2 YYREEE (reference sequence).